This T cell receptor (beta chain) originates from a study of T-cell memory formation after mild COVID-19. With 6 bases clipped from V and 8 bases from J, the junction kept 9 bases outside the gene matches. This CDR3 is built from 16 residues. Germline V gives CDR1 MRHNA, CDR2 SNTAGT. This clonotype was detected only a few times. TCRdb processed the 5' RACE reads anew with MiXCR; each CDR3 protein has one entry. The table has some 250,000 distinct CDR3 sequences, roughly 18% seen once. The chain links TRBV6-4 to TRBJ2-1; 14 positions match TRBD2. This sequence was found in a man aged 18 to 29 who had mild COVID-19 (a few samples of this study predate the infection). Cell type and time point are not known. The specimen sequenced was PBMCs or a T cell subset sorted from them (not recorded which). CDR3 nucleotides: TGTGCCAGCAGCGCTGGACTAGCGGGGGGCAGTGATGAGCAGTTCTTC. Protein: CASSAGLAGGSDEQFF.